This T cell receptor (beta chain) appears in the sequencing data of a study of T cell repertoires in cytomegalovirus infection. For the study at large: HLA-B-restricted CMV epitopes that are well studied were used alongside recently identified HLA-C-restricted ones. An indication of both CMV infection and matching HLA type came from public TCR beta signatures.

Study-wide results and caveats: Within the response measured ex vivo, HLA-C-restricted CMV-specific TCR beta clonotypes were dominant. Identification of carriers of CMV plus the relevant HLA was performed using cumulative public TCR beta family frequency.

To note about this clonotype: Its cognate antigen is unknown.

Trimming stripped 5 bases from V and 3 bases from J, with 13 bases between. Germline V gives CDR1 SEHNR, CDR2 FQNEAQ (reference sequence). The CDR3 is 14 residues long. TCRdb re-analysed the reads in MiXCR, keeping a single row per CDR3 protein. Found here are a few hundred thousand distinct CDR3 sequences, 20% to 25% of them singletons; the top ten hold 15% to 20%. V usage is TRBV7-9 and J usage is TRBJ2-5; D might be TRBD2 (5 bases). Specimen: cultured PBMCs, collected from culture after CMV antigen stimulation. The receptor comes from a human donor in good health (CMV status not recorded). Some clones in this sample may be carry-over from other donors' samples. The CDR3 reads CASSPPLREETQYF. The CDR3 DNA reads TGTGCCAGCAGCCCCCCTTTGAGGGAAGAGACCCAGTACTTC.